This T cell receptor beta chain comes out of a study of early T cells in non-severe SARS-CoV-2 infection. TCRdb re-called the 5' RACE reads through MiXCR, storing one row per CDR3 protein. The sample yields 55,000 to 65,000 distinct CDR3 sequences, roughly 12% seen once. The germline gives CDR1 SGHAT, CDR2 FQNNGV. The CDR3 loop spans 13 amino acids. V was shortened by 5 bases and J by 3 bases, with 11 bases between the two germline ends. This clonotype was seen many times. The genes are TRBV11-2 and TRBJ2-7, with D hard to call. This TCR derives from an adult who was a healthcare worker with PCR-confirmed SARS-CoV-2 infection or an uninfected control (not recorded which). The sequences come from whole blood, collected at baseline. In DNA form, the CDR3 reads TGTGCCAGCAGCCTCGGTGTAAGCTACGAGCAGTACTTC. Protein product: CASSLGVSYEQYF.